What follows are 6 T cell receptor beta chains derived from one specimen sequenced in a study of cytomegalovirus exposure and HLA in healthy donors. The PCR used 60 Vbeta and 13 Jbeta primers. Assay used: immunoSEQ multiplex PCR; TCRdb lists only in-frame clones, some missing. The repertoire has approximately 190,000 clones, approximately 79% of them found once; the top ten carry 6.3%. The sequenced sample was PBMCs. All receptors derive from a man between 35 and 55 years old in good health and CMV-seropositive.

The gene calls are TRBV11-3 and TRBJ2-1; 10 nucleotides match TRBD1. Germline values: CDR1 SGHNT, CDR2 YENEEA. J lost 5 bases, V lost 4 bases, and 8 bases had no gene match. This CDR3 has 16 amino acids. The CDR3 protein is CASSSEDRGKDNEQFF. The DNA for the CDR3 is TGTGCCAGCAGCTCGGAGGACAGGGGGAAAGACAATGAGCAGTTCTTC.

The J gene is TRBJ2-7, the V gene TRBV2, with a weak D call TRBD2 (5 bases). The CDR3 contains 11 residues. CDR1 SNHLY and CDR2 FYNNEI come from the germline V gene. Deletions cut 7 bases from V and 7 bases from J, with 11 bases between. CDR3 in DNA: TGTGCCAGCAATCCAACGGGGGAGCAGTACTTC. It specifies CASNPTGEQYF.

This chain uses TRBV18 with TRBJ1-1, with D uncertain. The CDR3 has 16 amino acids. The V end was cut by 3 bases, the J end by 4 bases, with 18 bases between. Germline V gives CDR1 KGHSH, CDR2 LQKENI. CDR3 nucleotides: TGTGCCAGCTCACCTACCGGGGTCCCGCGGGCCACTGAAGCTTTCTTT. It encodes CASSPTGVPRATEAFF.

This chain uses TRBV28 with TRBJ2-5, with no clear D. The DNA end is a closer match to TRBJ2-7, so the J assignment may be wrong. CDR1 is MDHEN and CDR2 is SYDVKM in the germline V gene. The CDR3 loop spans 12 amino acids. CDR3 residues: CASNQDPYEQYF. DNA of the CDR3: TGTGCCAGCAACCAGGATCCCTACGAGCAGTACTTC.

J is TRBJ2-1 and V is TRBV12-5, with a possible D match to TRBD1 (6 bases). The germline V gene encodes CDR1 LGHNT and CDR2 FRNRAP. V lost 0 bases and J lost 9, with 12 bases in between. The CDR3 is made up of 14 amino acids. CDR3 coding DNA: TGTGCTAGTGGTTTGGTGGGGGCCAGGGTTGAGCAGTTCTTC. Translated, it gives CASGLVGARVEQFF.

The rearrangement links TRBV15 to TRBJ2-3; 13 bases map to TRBD2. CDR1 is LNHNV and CDR2 is YYDKDF in the germline V gene (reference sequence). The CDR3 runs to 17 residues. The V gene end was trimmed by 7 bases and the J gene end by 2 bases; junction bases not matched to a gene: 9. CDR3 bases: TGTGCCACCAACCCTAGGACTAGCGGGGGTTACACAGATACGCAGTATTTT. Translating it yields CATNPRTSGGYTDTQYF.